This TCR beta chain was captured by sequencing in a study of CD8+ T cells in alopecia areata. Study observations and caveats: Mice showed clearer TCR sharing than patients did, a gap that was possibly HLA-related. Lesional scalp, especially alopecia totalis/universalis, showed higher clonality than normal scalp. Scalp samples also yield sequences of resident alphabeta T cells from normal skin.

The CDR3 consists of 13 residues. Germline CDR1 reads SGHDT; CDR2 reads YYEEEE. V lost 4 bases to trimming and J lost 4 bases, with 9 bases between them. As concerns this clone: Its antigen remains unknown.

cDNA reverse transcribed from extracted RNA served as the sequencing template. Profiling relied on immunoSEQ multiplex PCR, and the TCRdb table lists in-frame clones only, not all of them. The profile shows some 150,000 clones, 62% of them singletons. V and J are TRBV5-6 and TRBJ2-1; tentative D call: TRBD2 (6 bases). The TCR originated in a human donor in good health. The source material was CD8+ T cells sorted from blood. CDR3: CASSTGTYNEQFF. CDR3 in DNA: TGTGCCAGCAGCACCGGGACTTACAATGAGCAGTTCTTC.